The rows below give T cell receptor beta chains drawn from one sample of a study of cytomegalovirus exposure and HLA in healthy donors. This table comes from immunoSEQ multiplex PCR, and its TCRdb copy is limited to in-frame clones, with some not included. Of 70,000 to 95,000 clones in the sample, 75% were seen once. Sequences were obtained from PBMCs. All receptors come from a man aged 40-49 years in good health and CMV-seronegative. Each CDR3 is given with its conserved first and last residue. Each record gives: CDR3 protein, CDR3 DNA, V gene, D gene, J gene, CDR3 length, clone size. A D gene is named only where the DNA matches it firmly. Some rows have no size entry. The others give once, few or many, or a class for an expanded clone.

CDR3aa: CSSSLEDRGAFF
CDR3nt: TGTTCCAGCAGCTTAGAGGACAGGGGGGCTTTCTTT
v_gene: TRBV7-9
d_gene: TRBD1
j_gene: TRBJ1-1
len: 12
abundance: .

CDR3aa: CAISRDMALRVSNQPQHF
CDR3nt: TGTGCCATCAGCAGAGATATGGCCCTACGGGTATCCAATCAGCCCCAGCATTTT
v_gene: TRBV15
d_gene: .
j_gene: TRBJ1-5
len: 18
abundance: .

CDR3aa: CASQGDTQYF
CDR3nt: TGTGCCAGTCAGGGGGATACGCAGTATTTT
v_gene: TRBV25-1
d_gene: .
j_gene: TRBJ2-3
len: 10
abundance: .

CDR3aa: CASSPSGLAGETQYF
CDR3nt: TGTGCCAGCAGCCCCTCGGGGCTAGCGGGAGAGACCCAGTACTTC
v_gene: TRBV7-2
d_gene: TRBD2
j_gene: TRBJ2-5
len: 15
abundance: .

CDR3aa: CAWSAGAAVSGNTIYF
CDR3nt: TGTGCCTGGAGTGCGGGTGCGGCAGTCTCTGGAAACACCATATATTTT
v_gene: TRBV30
d_gene: .
j_gene: TRBJ1-3
len: 16
abundance: .

CDR3aa: CASSLGMNTEAFF
CDR3nt: TGTGCCAGCAGCTTAGGTATGAACACTGAAGCTTTCTTT
v_gene: TRBV7-2
d_gene: .
j_gene: TRBJ1-1
len: 13
abundance: .

CDR3aa: CASSPGGDGYTF
CDR3nt: TGTGCCAGCAGTCCCGGGGGGGATGGCTACACCTTC
v_gene: TRBV6-5
d_gene: .
j_gene: TRBJ1-2
len: 12
abundance: .

CDR3aa: CAWSDWTGAPGANVLTF
CDR3nt: TGTGCCTGGAGCGATTGGACAGGGGCGCCCGGGGCCAACGTCCTGACTTTC
v_gene: TRBV30
d_gene: TRBD1
j_gene: TRBJ2-6
len: 17
abundance: .

CDR3aa: CASSWGGRGTEAFF
CDR3nt: TGTGCCAGTAGCTGGGGAGGACGGGGCACTGAAGCTTTCTTT
v_gene: TRBV19
d_gene: .
j_gene: TRBJ1-1
len: 14
abundance: .

CDR3aa: CASSMRLVNEQFF
CDR3nt: TGTGCCAGCAGCATGAGGTTAGTCAATGAGCAGTTCTTC
v_gene: TRBV5-4
d_gene: .
j_gene: TRBJ2-1
len: 13
abundance: .

CDR3aa: CASSLVGPTGAGYTF
CDR3nt: TGTGCCAGCAGTCTGGTGGGCCCCACAGGTGCTGGCTACACCTTC
v_gene: TRBV28
d_gene: .
j_gene: TRBJ1-2
len: 15
abundance: .

CDR3aa: CASKPGVGNQPQHF
CDR3nt: TGTGCCAGCAAACCGGGGGTGGGCAATCAGCCCCAGCATTTT
v_gene: TRBV6-5
d_gene: .
j_gene: TRBJ1-5
len: 14
abundance: .

CDR3aa: CASSHLAGTYEQYF
CDR3nt: TGTGCCAGCAGCCATCTAGCGGGAACCTACGAGCAGTACTTC
v_gene: TRBV6-6
d_gene: TRBD2
j_gene: TRBJ2-7
len: 14
abundance: .

CDR3aa: CAWSTGQGKNQPQHF
CDR3nt: TGTGCCTGGAGTACCGGACAGGGTAAAAATCAGCCCCAGCATTTT
v_gene: TRBV30
d_gene: TRBD1
j_gene: TRBJ1-5
len: 15
abundance: .

CDR3aa: CASSDGTGGSEAFF
CDR3nt: TGTGCCAGCAGCGACGGGACAGGGGGTAGTGAAGCTTTCTTT
v_gene: TRBV6-1
d_gene: TRBD1
j_gene: TRBJ1-1
len: 14
abundance: few

CDR3aa: CASSLQGVEQYF
CDR3nt: TGCGCCAGCAGCCTACAGGGTGTCGAGCAGTACTTC
v_gene: TRBV5-1
d_gene: .
j_gene: TRBJ2-7
len: 12
abundance: .

CDR3aa: CASSPLGGENYGYTF
CDR3nt: TGTGCCAGCTCACCTCTGGGTGGGGAGAACTATGGCTACACCTTC
v_gene: TRBV18
d_gene: .
j_gene: TRBJ1-2
len: 15
abundance: .

CDR3aa: CASSYEGQGVKGYTF
CDR3nt: TGTGCCAGCAGTTACGAAGGACAGGGAGTGAAAGGCTACACCTTC
v_gene: TRBV6-5
d_gene: TRBD1
j_gene: TRBJ1-2
len: 15
abundance: .

CDR3aa: CATSSPQTNTGELFF
CDR3nt: TGTGCCACCAGCAGTCCCCAGACGAACACCGGGGAGCTGTTTTTT
v_gene: TRBV15
d_gene: .
j_gene: TRBJ2-2
len: 15
abundance: once

CDR3aa: CSSRDRGFTAFF
CDR3nt: TGTTCCAGCAGGGACAGGGGGTTTACTGCTTTCTTT
v_gene: TRBV7-9
d_gene: TRBD1
j_gene: TRBJ1-1
len: 12
abundance: .

CDR3aa: CASSPARSNQPQHF
CDR3nt: TGTGCCAGCAGTCCCGCCAGGAGCAATCAGCCCCAGCATTTT
v_gene: TRBV27
d_gene: .
j_gene: TRBJ1-5
len: 14
abundance: .

CDR3aa: CASSEPPGGVGMNTEAFF
CDR3nt: TGCGCCAGCAGTGAGCCCCCCGGGGGGGTAGGCATGAACACTGAAGCTTTCTTT
v_gene: TRBV10-2
d_gene: .
j_gene: TRBJ1-1
len: 18
abundance: once

CDR3aa: CASSPNPYF
CDR3nt: TGTGCCAGCAGCCCAAATCCGTACTTC
v_gene: TRBV5-6
d_gene: .
j_gene: TRBJ2-7
len: 9
abundance: few

CDR3aa: CASSHRVEDGTDTQYF
CDR3nt: TGTGCCAGCAGCCATCGGGTGGAGGATGGCACAGATACGCAGTATTTT
v_gene: TRBV7-9
d_gene: .
j_gene: TRBJ2-3
len: 16
abundance: .

CDR3aa: CATSRTGQTYGYTF
CDR3nt: TGTGCCACCAGCCGCACCGGACAGACCTATGGCTACACCTTC
v_gene: TRBV15
d_gene: .
j_gene: TRBJ1-2
len: 14
abundance: .

CDR3aa: CASSHLPRGEENEQYF
CDR3nt: TGTGCCAGCAGCCATCTTCCGCGGGGGGAAGAAAACGAGCAGTACTTC
v_gene: TRBV5-4
d_gene: TRBD2
j_gene: TRBJ2-7
len: 16
abundance: once

CDR3aa: CSVAPGPSYEQYF
CDR3nt: TGCAGCGTTGCGCCAGGTCCCTCCTACGAGCAGTACTTC
v_gene: TRBV29-1
d_gene: .
j_gene: TRBJ2-7
len: 13
abundance: .

CDR3aa: CASSAGAGPHYEQYF
CDR3nt: TGTGCCAGCAGTGCTGGGGCAGGGCCACACTACGAGCAGTACTTC
v_gene: TRBV2
d_gene: .
j_gene: TRBJ2-7
len: 15
abundance: .

CDR3aa: CASARGGGVDTQYF
CDR3nt: TGTGCTAGTGCCCGAGGGGGGGGAGTAGATACGCAGTATTTT
v_gene: TRBV12-5
d_gene: .
j_gene: TRBJ2-3
len: 14
abundance: .

CDR3aa: CASTTPEVTEAFF
CDR3nt: TGTGCCAGCACGACCCCAGAGGTCACTGAAGCTTTCTTT
v_gene: TRBV28
d_gene: .
j_gene: TRBJ1-1
len: 13
abundance: once

CDR3aa: CASSLAGGNEQFF
CDR3nt: TGTGCCAGCAGTCTAGCGGGAGGCAATGAGCAGTTCTTC
v_gene: TRBV27
d_gene: TRBD2
j_gene: TRBJ2-1
len: 13
abundance: .

CDR3aa: CASSLWTGSYGYTF
CDR3nt: TGTGCCAGCAGCTTATGGACAGGGAGCTATGGCTACACCTTC
v_gene: TRBV5-4
d_gene: TRBD1
j_gene: TRBJ1-2
len: 14
abundance: .

CDR3aa: CASSMDRFEAFF
CDR3nt: TGTGCCAGCAGCATGGACAGATTTGAAGCTTTCTTT
v_gene: TRBV7-8
d_gene: .
j_gene: TRBJ1-1
len: 12
abundance: few

CDR3aa: CSVIGSGGMPQHF
CDR3nt: TGCAGCGTGATCGGGTCAGGGGGCATGCCCCAGCATTTT
v_gene: TRBV29-1
d_gene: TRBD1
j_gene: TRBJ1-5
len: 13
abundance: .

CDR3aa: CASSLQGNEKLFF
CDR3nt: TGCGCCAGCAGCTTGCAGGGTAATGAAAAACTGTTTTTT
v_gene: TRBV5-1
d_gene: .
j_gene: TRBJ1-4
len: 13
abundance: once

CDR3aa: CASSPPSGGTEALF
CDR3nt: TGTGCCAGCAGTCCCCCTTCAGGGGGCACTGAAGCTCTCTTT
v_gene: TRBV7-9
d_gene: TRBD1
j_gene: TRBJ1-1
len: 14
abundance: .

CDR3aa: CASSKDRGHSEQYF
CDR3nt: TGTGCCAGCAGCAAGGACAGGGGGCACAGCGAGCAGTACTTC
v_gene: TRBV7-3
d_gene: TRBD1
j_gene: TRBJ2-7
len: 14
abundance: .

CDR3aa: CASRTTGLEQYF
CDR3nt: TGTGCCAGCAGAACGACAGGTCTCGAGCAGTACTTC
v_gene: TRBV7-9
d_gene: .
j_gene: TRBJ2-7
len: 12
abundance: .

CDR3aa: CASSYRDRGLEQYF
CDR3nt: TGTGCCAGCAGTTACCGGGACAGGGGGCTCGAGCAGTACTTC
v_gene: TRBV6-6
d_gene: TRBD1
j_gene: TRBJ2-7
len: 14
abundance: .

CDR3aa: CASSKDSPNYGYTF
CDR3nt: TGTGCCAGCAGCAAAGACAGCCCTAACTATGGCTACACCTTC
v_gene: TRBV21-1
d_gene: .
j_gene: TRBJ1-2
len: 14
abundance: .

CDR3aa: CASSLAGGRTEAFF
CDR3nt: TGCGCCAGCAGCCTGGCAGGGGGCCGGACTGAAGCTTTCTTT
v_gene: TRBV5-1
d_gene: TRBD1
j_gene: TRBJ1-1
len: 14
abundance: once

CDR3aa: CASSKRVFLAYEQYF
CDR3nt: TGTGCCAGCAGCAAACGAGTCTTCCTCGCCTACGAGCAGTACTTC
v_gene: TRBV7-2
d_gene: .
j_gene: TRBJ2-7
len: 15
abundance: .

CDR3aa: CSVRKEDTQYF
CDR3nt: TGCAGCGTGAGGAAGGAAGATACGCAGTATTTT
v_gene: TRBV29-1
d_gene: .
j_gene: TRBJ2-3
len: 11
abundance: .

CDR3aa: CASSAGDDTDTQYF
CDR3nt: TGTGCCAGCAGTGCGGGTGATGATACAGATACGCAGTATTTT
v_gene: TRBV6-4
d_gene: .
j_gene: TRBJ2-3
len: 14
abundance: .

CDR3aa: CAISRPPEGAQETQYF
CDR3nt: TGTGCCATCAGTAGACCACCGGAGGGGGCCCAAGAGACCCAGTACTTC
v_gene: TRBV10-3
d_gene: .
j_gene: TRBJ2-5
len: 16
abundance: .

CDR3aa: CASSQRTSGKDTQYF
CDR3nt: TGTGCCAGCAGTCAACGGACTAGCGGGAAGGATACGCAGTATTTT
v_gene: TRBV27
d_gene: TRBD2
j_gene: TRBJ2-3
len: 15
abundance: few